This TCR beta chain came from a study of TIL therapy for anti-PD-1-resistant metastatic lung cancer (dated by TCRdb to the early 2020s). At the level of the whole study: Tumors were harvested prior to any PD-1/PD-L1 blockade, after which nivolumab was administered to patients, and lymphodepletion, expanded TIL infusion and IL-2 were given to patients who progressed. Enrolled patients had a median age of around 51 years (range about 35-85) and a median tumor PD-L1 proportion score of approximately 6%. Most of the cohort had lung adenocarcinoma, including a few EGFR-mutant tumors and two ALK-rearranged tumors, and half of the patients were either current or former smokers. A median non-synonymous tumor mutation burden of over 1.2 mutations per megabase was determined across the cohort by whole-exome sequencing. T cell receptor beta sequencing of tumor and peripheral blood served to follow clonotypes across the tumor, the expanded TIL product, and serial blood samples. The paper's findings and limits, for the study overall: The study protocol defined all tumor marker inferences as exploratory. The baseline peripheral repertoire was partially replaced by infused TIL clonotypes, which then decayed over months, and persistence showed no apparent association with response. The cohort was highly selected, with more treatment-naive, never-smoker and oncogene-addicted patients than typical, limiting generalizability.

Explained via the paper, the time point label denotes: pre-treatment sample, taken before nivolumab and TIL therapy. Between October 2017 and early 2020, a dual-center phase I trial enrolled adults who had stage 4 NSCLC. Samples came from a single-arm, open-label phase I trial of tumor-infiltrating lymphocyte therapy with nivolumab in advanced non-small cell lung cancer. Blood mononuclear cells were isolated from EDTA tubes by Ficoll gradient and were snap-frozen as pellets, and DNA was extracted with a Qiagen mini-prep kit. CDR1 and CDR2 are read off the germline V gene as KGHDR and SFDVKD. From the cysteine through the phenylalanine, the CDR3 covers 13 amino acids. Here the CDR3 DNA is all that survives: 39 bases in frame from base 1. V is clipped by 4 bases and J by 7 bases, and the sequence between their germline boundaries is 10 bases long. A word on this clone: Its target antigen remains unknown. No per-base quality is available; no much larger clone lies one base away.

TCR beta CDR3 regions were amplified from genomic DNA by bias-controlled multiplex PCR with the immunoSEQ v3 hsTCRB kit. An Illumina NextSeq 500 was used to sequence the TCR libraries, reaching some 2 million read pairs at survey level or about 4.5-6.5 million at deep level. Per the source publication's procedure: V, D and J genes were assigned, non-productive sequences were removed, and clonality was reported by immunoSEQ Analyzer software. Repertoires were compared by productive Simpson clonality and by the Morisita overlap index of productive TRB rearrangements between infused TIL and blood. Absolute clonotype counts in blood were estimated by multiplying the lymphocyte count by the CD3+ fraction and by the productive frequency of the clone. The table was pulled from immuneACCESS by TCRdb, which kept in-frame rearrangements only. Such tables lose some clones; where checked, under half of the loss comes from unresolved V genes, and the rest has no known cause. V and J calls and clone size are those listed in that table; D and trimming were worked out from the DNA. The sample contains 55,000 to 70,000 clones, about nine tenths of them found a single time. Clones ranked in the top ten supply about 2.5% of the sample.

This specimen was blood, taken at baseline. The receptor's source is a person aged 25 to 79 with non-small cell lung cancer. The rearrangement joined TRBV24-1 to TRBJ2-4; no D segment can be confidently identified. The CDR3: CATSEVGRNIQYF. The nucleotides read TGTGCCACCAGTGAGGTCGGGCGGAACATTCAGTACTTC.